The T cell receptor beta chain described here comes from a study of T-cell memory formation after mild COVID-19. This clonotype was detected many times. TCR alpha and TCR beta cDNA libraries carrying sample barcodes and UMIs were produced by 5'RACE using constant-segment primers. TCRdb redid the calling of the 5' RACE reads with MiXCR, one entry per CDR3 protein. The table has about 610,000 distinct CDR3 sequences, around a sixth seen once. From germline, CDR1 is SGHTA and CDR2 FQGNSA. J gave up 1 base and V 1 base, and 3 bases lay outside the gene matches. The CDR3 is 16 residues long. The chain joins TRBV7-2 to TRBJ2-2, with 7 nucleotides matching TRBD2. Sequencing used PBMCs or a T cell subset sorted from them (not recorded which). This clonotype was sampled from an adult woman who had mild COVID-19 (a few samples of this study predate the infection). Cell type and time point are not known. The CDR3 protein is CASSLVAGVNTGELFF. CDR3 bases: TGTGCCAGCAGCTTAGTCGCGGGAGTGAACACCGGGGAGCTGTTTTTT.